This T cell receptor beta chain is from a study of blood T cell repertoires in COVID-19. On the study more broadly: Researchers got acute and convalescent COVID-19 samples from the United States, Italy and Spain. PBMCs, B-cell-depleted T cells, or T cells provided the cDNA or gDNA that made up the material.

Original analysis: Amplification of reference gene primers was used by the study to estimate nucleated cell counts. The method was immunoSEQ multiplex PCR; TCRdb's version includes in-frame clones alone and lacks a portion of them. V and J calls and clone size are as listed in that table; D and trimming were resolved from the DNA. The table shows a few hundred thousand clones, with approximately 77% occurring only once. Trimming shortened V by 8 bases and J by 0 bases, and 10 bases separated the two germline ends. Looked up from germline, CDR1 is SNHLY and CDR2 is FYNNEI. This CDR3 spans 13 amino acids. In regard to this clone: This same CDR3 is encoded by further DNA sequences in the sample.

This receptor was obtained from a woman aged 18-29 years with acute or convalescent COVID-19. The genes are TRBV2 and TRBJ1-1, with D hard to call. The sample consisted of peripheral blood. The CDR3 sequence: CASSSGMNTEAFF. CDR3 coding DNA: TGTGCCAGCTCTTCAGGCATGAACACTGAAGCTTTCTTT.